These 19 T cell receptor beta chains were sequenced from one sample in a study of blood T cells in healthy people across ages. PCR was performed a second time for about 7 to 12 cycles using a sample-barcoded 5' primer and a J-beta primer mix. TCRdb itself ran the 5' RACE reads through MiXCR, one entry per CDR3 protein. The sample contains about 930,000 distinct CDR3 sequences, 25% to 35% of which appear only once. These data are also associated with another study on T cells of mothers and their children.

The sample comprised blood. These receptors all come from a woman aged 40-49 years in good health.

This sequence joins TRBV28 and TRBJ2-5, with 8 bases lining up with TRBD1. The last part of the DNA fits TRBJ2-7 better; the J call may be wrong. The CDR3 covers 16 residues. The germline CDR1 and CDR2 sequences are MDHEN and SYDVKM. The CDR3 loop is CANGPPRGLFSYEQYF. In DNA form, the CDR3 reads TGTGCCAACGGTCCGCCCAGGGGGCTCTTTAGTTACGAGCAGTACTTC.

There are a few counts of this clonotype. The chain joins TRBV12-3 or TRBV12-4 to TRBJ1-1; D remains ambiguous. V was trimmed by 6 bases and J by 4 bases, leaving 12 bases between them. The CDR3 is 13 amino acids. This chain's CDR3 is CASSFGPSTEAFF. CDR3 nucleotide sequence: TGTGCCAGCAGCTTCGGACCGAGCACTGAAGCTTTCTTT.

The table lists this clonotype with a count of one. At one of its ends the junction is not consistent with the germline gene, which may arise from a read error. V is TRBV5-1 and J is TRBJ1-3; possible D gene TRBD1, 5 bases. Germline CDR1 and CDR2: SGHRS and YFSETQ. The CDR3 covers 16 residues. CDR3 sequence reads: CASSLAPTDSGNTIYF. The DNA of the CDR3 is TGCGCCAGTAGCTTGGCCCCGACAGACTCTGGAAACACCATATATTTT.

J is TRBJ1-1 and V is TRBV15; 7 positions match TRBD1. The trim removed 6 bases at V and 1 base at J, leaving 5 bases unmatched. CDR3 size: 14 residues. Germline CDR1 reads LNHNV; CDR2 reads YYDKDF (reference sequence). CDR3 DNA sequence: TGTGCCACCAGACCGACAGGGCCGAACACTGAAGCTTTCTTT. It translates to CATRPTGPNTEAFF.

This clonotype was detected only a few times. This chain links TRBV20-1 with TRBJ1-1; D not certain. Germline loops: CDR1 DFQATT, CDR2 SNEGSKA (reference sequence). Trimming shortened V by 7 bases and J by 0 bases, and 12 bases separated the two germline ends. The CDR3 contains 13 residues. The CDR3 sequence: CSGLEFVNTEAFF. CDR3 DNA sequence: TGCAGTGGTCTCGAATTTGTGAACACTGAAGCTTTCTTT.

A few counts support this clonotype. The V gene is TRBV9, the J gene TRBJ2-1; 8 bases match TRBD2. V lost 4 bases and J lost 5; bases outside the gene matches: 14. The length of the CDR3 is 17 residues. Germline-derived CDR1 and CDR2 are SGDLS and YYNGEE. For the CDR3, the DNA is TGTGCCAGCAGCACGGACGGAGGGCTAGCGGGCAACAATGAGCAGTTCTTC. This gives the protein CASSTDGGLAGNNEQFF. The entire variable domain, with the rest obtained from reference TRBV9 and TRBJ2-1, is as follows: DSGVTQTPKHLITATGQRVTLRCSPRSGDLSVYWYQQSLDQGLQFLIQYYNGEERAKGNILERFSAQQFPDLHSELNLSSLELGDSALYFCASSTDGGLAGNNEQFFGPGTRLTVL.

The V gene is TRBV6-5, the J gene TRBJ1-1; D not certain. This CDR3 has 14 amino acids. Germline CDR1 is MNHEY and CDR2 is SVGAGI. Deletions cut 2 bases from V and 4 bases from J, with 11 bases between. CDR3 DNA: TGTGCCAGCAGTTACCCGAGGTGGCCCACTGAAGCTTTCTTT. It codes for CASSYPRWPTEAFF.

This clonotype was observed a single time. With a much larger clone just one base away, this may be a read error. The CDR3, as DNA: TGTGCCAGCAGCTTAGACGGGACGTATTTCTCCTACGAGCAGTTCTTC. Protein sequence: CASSLDGTYFSYEQFF. The chain uses TRBV7-2 and TRBJ2-7; D may match TRBD1 or TRBD2 (5 bases each). The J call may be incorrect, as the DNA end agrees better with TRBJ2-1. The CDR3 contains 16 residues. Per germline, CDR1 SGHTA and CDR2 FQGNSA.

This clonotype was picked up a small number of times. This rearrangement joins TRBV12-3 or TRBV12-4 to TRBJ1-5; the D is unclear. The V end was cut by 5 bases, the J end by 2 bases, with 10 bases between. This CDR3 is 14 amino acids long. The CDR3 sequence is CASSPAPGNQPQHF. CDR3 bases: TGTGCCAGCAGTCCCGCCCCGGGCAATCAGCCCCAGCATTTT.

The V call is TRBV28, the J call TRBJ1-4; 9 nucleotides align to TRBD1. V lost 4 bases to trimming and J lost 7 bases; unmatched junction nucleotides: 7. Germline V gene sequence: CDR1 MDHEN, CDR2 SYDVKM. This CDR3 contains 15 residues. The CDR3: CASSSRTGVREKLFF. The CDR3 DNA is TGTGCCAGCAGTTCCAGGACAGGGGTGCGTGAAAAACTGTTTTTT. Filled out from reference TRBV28 and TRBJ1-4, the complete variable domain reads DVKVTQSSRYLVKRTGEKVFLECVQDMDHENMFWYRQDPGLGLRLIYFSYDVKMKEKGDIPEGYSVSREKKERFSLILESASTNQTSMYLCASSSRTGVREKLFFGSGTQLSVL.

A note on this clonotype: One end of the junction fails to match germline, which may point to a read error. The chain carries TRBV7-9 and TRBJ1-4; no clear D gene. The CDR3 sequence is 15 residues long. Looked up from germline, CDR1 is SEHNR and CDR2 is FQNEAQ (reference sequence). As DNA, the CDR3 is TGTGCCAGCAGCTCCCCAGACCAGCCGAATGAAAAACGGTTTTTT. Translated, it gives CASSSPDQPNEKRFF.

For this clonotype: Just one base apart from a much larger clone, this may be a read error. The J gene is TRBJ1-6, the V gene TRBV27; tentatively, D is TRBD1 (5 bases). The CDR3 extends over 14 amino acids. CDR1 is MNHEY, CDR2 SMNVEV, per germline (reference sequence). CDR3: CASTVPGLGSHLHF. The CDR3 DNA is TGTGCCAGCACCGTCCCGGGACTCGGGTCACACCTCCACTTT.

V and J are TRBV7-2 and TRBJ1-2; 7 bases are a match to TRBD1. The germline V gene has CDR1 SGHTA and CDR2 FQGNSA. J gave up 10 bases and V 1 base, and 3 bases lay outside the gene matches. The CDR3 totals 12 residues. The CDR3 is CASSLEQGDYTF. In DNA form, the CDR3 reads TGTGCCAGCAGCTTAGAGCAGGGGGACTACACCTTC.

The rearrangement links TRBV12-3 or TRBV12-4 to TRBJ2-7; 15 bases line up with TRBD2. This CDR3 spans 16 amino acids. The V segment lost 5 bases and the J segment 5 bases; nucleotides outside the gene matches: 7. CDR3 sequence reads: CASSLGLAGGRNEQYF. The DNA for the CDR3 is TGTGCCAGCAGTCTGGGACTAGCGGGGGGCAGGAACGAGCAGTACTTC.

V gene TRBV3-1 combines with J gene TRBJ2-5; possibly TRBD1 for D (5 bases). The J call is in doubt because the DNA end fits TRBJ2-7 better. The CDR3 length is 14 residues. The V gene's germline CDR1 is LGHDT and CDR2 YNNKEL (reference sequence). The CDR3: CASSQDGSGLEQYF. Written as DNA, the CDR3 is TGTGCCAGCAGCCAAGATGGATCAGGGCTCGAGCAGTACTTC.

CDR3 protein: CATQGQNTGELFF. The CDR3 nucleotides read TGTGCCACACAGGGTCAGAACACCGGGGAGCTGTTTTTT. The V and J genes are TRBV5-4 and TRBJ2-2; a possible D gene is TRBD1 (6 bases). The CDR3 has 13 amino acids. Trimming left V 9 bases short and J 1 base short, with 10 bases between. Germline V gene sequence: CDR1 SGHNT, CDR2 YYREEE (reference sequence).

The chain links TRBV7-2 to TRBJ2-3; D may be TRBD1 (5 bases). CDR3 length: 12 amino acids. The germline CDR1 and CDR2 sequences are SGHTA and FQGNSA. The V end lost 5 bases, the J end lost 6 bases, and 9 bases lay between the germline ends. Here the CDR3 DNA reads TGTGCCAGCAGCGACCAGGGCGATACGCAGTATTTT. Amino acid sequence: CASSDQGDTQYF.

This clonotype has a count of ten or more. The CDR3 DNA follows: TGTGCCAGCAGCTTCGGGGGGGGCGATAATGAAAAACTGTTTTTT. It encodes CASSFGGGDNEKLFF. The J gene is TRBJ1-4, the V gene TRBV7-9, with a weak D call TRBD1 (6 bases). Germline V lookup: CDR1 SEHNR, CDR2 FQNEAQ (reference sequence). The V gene lost 3 bases and the J gene lost 4 bases, with 12 bases spanning the gap. CDR3 length: 15 amino acids.

This rearrangement joins TRBV30 to TRBJ1-5; maybe TRBD1 (5 bases). Germline V lookup: CDR1 GTSNPN, CDR2 SVGIG (reference sequence). The V end lost 3 bases, the J end lost 0 bases, and 9 bases lay between the germline ends. This CDR3 contains 14 residues. CDR3 amino acids: CAWRGVNSNQPQHF. CDR3 sequence (DNA): TGTGCCTGGAGGGGGGTGAATAGCAATCAGCCCCAGCATTTT.